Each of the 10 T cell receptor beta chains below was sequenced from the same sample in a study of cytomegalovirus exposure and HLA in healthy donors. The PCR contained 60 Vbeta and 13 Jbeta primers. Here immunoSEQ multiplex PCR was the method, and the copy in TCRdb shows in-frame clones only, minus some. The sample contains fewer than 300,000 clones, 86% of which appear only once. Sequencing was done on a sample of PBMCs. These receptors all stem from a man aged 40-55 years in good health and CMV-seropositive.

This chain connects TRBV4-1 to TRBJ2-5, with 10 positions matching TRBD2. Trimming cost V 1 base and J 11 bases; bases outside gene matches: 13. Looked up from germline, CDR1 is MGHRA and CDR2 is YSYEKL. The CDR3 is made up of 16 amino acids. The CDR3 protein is CASSQVVGTSVGEQYF. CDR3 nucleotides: TGCGCCAGCAGCCAAGTTGTCGGGACTAGCGTTGGGGAGCAGTACTTC.

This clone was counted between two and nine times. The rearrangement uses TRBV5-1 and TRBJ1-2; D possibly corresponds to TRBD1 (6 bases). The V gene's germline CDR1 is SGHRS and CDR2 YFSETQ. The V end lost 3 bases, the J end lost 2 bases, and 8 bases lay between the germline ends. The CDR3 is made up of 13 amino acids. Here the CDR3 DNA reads TGCGCCAGCAGCTCAACAGGGAACTATGGCTACACCTTC. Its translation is CASSSTGNYGYTF.

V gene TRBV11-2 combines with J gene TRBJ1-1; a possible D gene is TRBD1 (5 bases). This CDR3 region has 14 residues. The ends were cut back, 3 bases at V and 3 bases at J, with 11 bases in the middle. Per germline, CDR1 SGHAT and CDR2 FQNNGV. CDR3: CASSFPGSDTEAFF. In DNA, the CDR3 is TGTGCCAGCAGCTTCCCAGGGTCGGACACTGAAGCTTTCTTT.

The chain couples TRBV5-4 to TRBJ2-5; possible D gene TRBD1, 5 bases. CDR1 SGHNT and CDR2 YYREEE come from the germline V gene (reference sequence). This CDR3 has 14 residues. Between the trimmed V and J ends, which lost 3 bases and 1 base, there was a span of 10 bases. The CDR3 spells CASSYGATQETQYF. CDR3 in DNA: TGTGCCAGCAGCTATGGGGCTACCCAAGAGACCCAGTACTTC.

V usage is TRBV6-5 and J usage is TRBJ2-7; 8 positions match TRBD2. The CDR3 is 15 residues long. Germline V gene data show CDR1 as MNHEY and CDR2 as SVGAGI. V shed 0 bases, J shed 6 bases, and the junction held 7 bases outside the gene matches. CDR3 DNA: TGTGCCAGCAGTTACTCAAATAGCGGGATGGGCGAGCAGTACTTC. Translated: CASSYSNSGMGEQYF.

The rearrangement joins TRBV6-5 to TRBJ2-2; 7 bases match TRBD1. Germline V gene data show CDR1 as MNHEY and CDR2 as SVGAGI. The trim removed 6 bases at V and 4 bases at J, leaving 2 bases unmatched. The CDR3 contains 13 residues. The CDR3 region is CASRDRLTGELFF. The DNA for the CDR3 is TGTGCCAGCAGGGACAGGCTCACCGGGGAGCTGTTTTTT.

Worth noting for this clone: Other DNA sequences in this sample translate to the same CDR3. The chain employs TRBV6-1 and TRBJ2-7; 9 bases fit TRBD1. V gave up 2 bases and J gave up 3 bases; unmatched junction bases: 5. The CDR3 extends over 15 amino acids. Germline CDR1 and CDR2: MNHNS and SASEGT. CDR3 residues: CASSEPGTGSYEQYF. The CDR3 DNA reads TGTGCCAGCAGTGAACCTGGGACAGGGAGCTACGAGCAGTACTTC.

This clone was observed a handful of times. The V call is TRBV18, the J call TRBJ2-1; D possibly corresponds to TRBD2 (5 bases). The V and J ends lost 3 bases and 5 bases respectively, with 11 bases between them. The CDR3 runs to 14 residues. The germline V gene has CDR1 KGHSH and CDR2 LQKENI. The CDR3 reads CASSPGFGDNEQFF. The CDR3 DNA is TGTGCCAGCTCACCGGGATTCGGGGACAATGAGCAGTTCTTC.

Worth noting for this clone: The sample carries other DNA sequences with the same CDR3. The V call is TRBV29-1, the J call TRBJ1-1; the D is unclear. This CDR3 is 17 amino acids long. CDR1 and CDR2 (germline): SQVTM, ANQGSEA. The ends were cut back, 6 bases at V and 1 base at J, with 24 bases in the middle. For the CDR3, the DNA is TGCAGCGTGTCTACAAGCGGGAGACGGCATACGAACACTGAAGCTTTCTTT. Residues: CSVSTSGRRHTNTEAFF.

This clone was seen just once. The CDR3, as DNA: TGTGCCAGCAGATCCCGGGACAGGAACACCGGGGAGCTGTTTTTT. Its protein is CASRSRDRNTGELFF. V and J are TRBV2 and TRBJ2-2; 7 bases align to TRBD1. CDR1 SNHLY and CDR2 FYNNEI come from the germline V gene. CDR3 length: 15 residues. V lost 6 bases and J lost 1; bases outside the gene matches: 5.